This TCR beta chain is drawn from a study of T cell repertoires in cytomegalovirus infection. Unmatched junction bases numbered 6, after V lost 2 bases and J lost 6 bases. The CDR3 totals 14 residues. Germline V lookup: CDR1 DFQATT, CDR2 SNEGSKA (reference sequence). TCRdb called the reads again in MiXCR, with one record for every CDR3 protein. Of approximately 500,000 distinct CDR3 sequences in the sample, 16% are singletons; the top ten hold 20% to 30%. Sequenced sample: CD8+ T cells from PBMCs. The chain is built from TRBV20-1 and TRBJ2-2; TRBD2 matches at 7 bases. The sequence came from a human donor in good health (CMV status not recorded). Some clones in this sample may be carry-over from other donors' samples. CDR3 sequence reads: CSARPGGLSGELFF. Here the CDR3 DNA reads TGCAGTGCTAGACCGGGAGGCCTATCCGGGGAGCTGTTTTTT.